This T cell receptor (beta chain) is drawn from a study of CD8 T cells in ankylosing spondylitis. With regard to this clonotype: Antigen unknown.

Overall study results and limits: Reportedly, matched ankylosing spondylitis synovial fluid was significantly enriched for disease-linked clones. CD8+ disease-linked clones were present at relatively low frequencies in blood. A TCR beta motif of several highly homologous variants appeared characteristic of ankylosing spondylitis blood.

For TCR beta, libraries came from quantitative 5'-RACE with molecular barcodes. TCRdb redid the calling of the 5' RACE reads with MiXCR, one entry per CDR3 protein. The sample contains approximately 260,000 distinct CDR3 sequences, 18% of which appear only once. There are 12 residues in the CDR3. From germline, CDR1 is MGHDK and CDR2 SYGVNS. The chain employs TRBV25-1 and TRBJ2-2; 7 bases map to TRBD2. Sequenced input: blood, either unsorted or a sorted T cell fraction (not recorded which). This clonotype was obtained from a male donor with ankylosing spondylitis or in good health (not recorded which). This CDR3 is CAAGPHTGELFF. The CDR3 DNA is TGTGCAGCGGGACCTCACACCGGGGAGCTGTTTTTT.